This T cell receptor beta chain stems from a study of T-cell memory formation after mild COVID-19. General study results and limits: Pre-infection memory already had some responding clones, implying cross-reactive memory joined. Balance between CD4 and CD8 was seen in clones contracting day 15 to 85, and a CD4+ lean was seen in later expanders.

Deletions cut 4 bases from V and 1 base from J, with 12 bases between. This CDR3 region has 15 residues. Per germline, CDR1 SGHVS and CDR2 FQNEAQ. This clonotype showed up just a few times. Its antigen is as yet unknown. TCRdb reprocessed the 5' RACE reads with MiXCR, giving one entry per CDR3 protein. In the table there are 350,000 or so distinct CDR3 sequences, around 21% of which are singletons. The source of this sequence is an adult woman who had mild COVID-19 (a few samples of this study predate the infection). Cell type and time point are not known. Material for sequencing was PBMCs or a T cell subset sorted from them (not recorded which). The rearrangement links TRBV7-8 to TRBJ2-3; TRBD1 or TRBD2 may be the D gene (5 bases each). The CDR3 here is CASSSEGLGTDTQYF. For the CDR3, the DNA is TGTGCCAGCAGCTCCGAGGGGCTCGGCACAGATACGCAGTATTTT. Full variable domain (missing parts from reference TRBV7-8 and TRBJ2-3): GAGVSQSPRYKVAKRGQDVALRCDPISGHVSLFWYQQALGQGPEFLTYFQNEAQLDKSGLPSDRFFAERPEGSVSTLKIQRTQQEDSAVYLCASSSEGLGTDTQYFGPGTRLTVL.